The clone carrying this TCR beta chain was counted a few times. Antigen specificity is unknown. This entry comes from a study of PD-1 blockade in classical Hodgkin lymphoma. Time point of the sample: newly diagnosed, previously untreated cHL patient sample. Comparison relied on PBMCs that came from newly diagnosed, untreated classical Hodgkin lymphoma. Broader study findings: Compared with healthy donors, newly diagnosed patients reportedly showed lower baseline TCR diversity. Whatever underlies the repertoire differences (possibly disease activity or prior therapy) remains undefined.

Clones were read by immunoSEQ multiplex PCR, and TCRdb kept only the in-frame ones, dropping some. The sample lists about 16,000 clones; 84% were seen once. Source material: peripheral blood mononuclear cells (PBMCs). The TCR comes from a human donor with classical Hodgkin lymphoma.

CDR3 coding DNA: TGTGCCAGCAGTGAAGGGGGGGCCAGCTACGAGCAGTACTTC. This encodes CASSEGGASYEQYF. The chain uses TRBV6-1 and TRBJ2-7, with D perhaps matching TRBD1 or TRBD2 (6 bases each). V was cut by 1 base and J by 3 bases, with 10 bases left in between. This CDR3 contains 14 residues. Germline-derived CDR1 and CDR2 are MNHNS and SASEGT.